The rows below give T cell receptor beta chains drawn from one sample of a study of blood T cell repertoires in COVID-19. Clones were sequenced by immunoSEQ multiplex PCR, and TCRdb holds only the in-frame ones, with some missing. The sample includes 100,000 to 150,000 clones, 80% of them seen just once. Material: peripheral blood. The receptors shown here come from a human donor in a cohort sampled during active COVID-19. The CDR3 runs from the conserved cysteine through the conserved F or W. The D gene is left open where the match is weak. Some rows mark clone size as missing; the rest say once, few, many or name a class of expanded clone.

V gene: TRBV19; clone size: NA; J gene: TRBJ1-6; D gene: NA; CDR3 DNA: TGTGCCAGTAGCCCACAGGCCTATTCACCCCTCCACTTT; CDR3 protein: CASSPQAYSPLHF
V gene: TRBV6-1; clone size: NA; J gene: TRBJ1-4; D gene: NA; CDR3 DNA: TGTGCCAGCAGTGACCCTATAGGGGGTAATGAAAAACTGTTTTTT; CDR3 protein: CASSDPIGGNEKLFF
V gene: TRBV11-2; clone size: NA; J gene: TRBJ1-1; D gene: NA; CDR3 DNA: TGTGCCAGCAGCTTTGCAGTTAACACTGAAGCTTTCTTT; CDR3 protein: CASSFAVNTEAFF
V gene: TRBV6-2/TRBV6-3; clone size: NA; J gene: TRBJ2-3; D gene: NA; CDR3 DNA: TGTGCCAGCAGTAGTGAAGGAGTGACAGATACGCAGTATTTT; CDR3 protein: CASSSEGVTDTQYF
V gene: TRBV27; clone size: once; J gene: TRBJ1-2; D gene: NA; CDR3 DNA: TGTGCCAGCAGTTTATCCTCAGGGGTCCATGGCTACACCTTC; CDR3 protein: CASSLSSGVHGYTF
V gene: TRBV19; clone size: NA; J gene: TRBJ2-5; D gene: NA; CDR3 DNA: TGTGCCAGTAGCCTCGGGACACCCCAAGAGACCCAGTACTTC; CDR3 protein: CASSLGTPQETQYF
V gene: TRBV7-9; clone size: NA; J gene: TRBJ2-5; D gene: NA; CDR3 DNA: TGTGCCAGCAGTGTCCGGGGTAAAGAGACCCAGTACTTC; CDR3 protein: CASSVRGKETQYF
V gene: TRBV7-3; clone size: NA; J gene: TRBJ2-1; D gene: TRBD2; CDR3 DNA: TGTGCCAGCAGCTTATCTGGCGGGGGATACAATGAGCAGTTCTTC; CDR3 protein: CASSLSGGGYNEQFF
V gene: TRBV5-5; clone size: NA; J gene: TRBJ1-5; D gene: NA; CDR3 DNA: TGTGCCAGCAGCTTTTCCGGGTTCAATCAGCCCCAGCATTTT; CDR3 protein: CASSFSGFNQPQHF
V gene: TRBV27; clone size: NA; J gene: TRBJ2-2; D gene: NA; CDR3 DNA: TGTGCCAGCAGTTTGTTAGGGGAAAACACCGGGGAGCTGTTTTTT; CDR3 protein: CASSLLGENTGELFF
V gene: TRBV18; clone size: NA; J gene: TRBJ2-7; D gene: TRBD2; CDR3 DNA: TGTGCCAGCTCACCACAGAGACTAGCGGGAGAAAGGTACGAGCAGTACTTC; CDR3 protein: CASSPQRLAGERYEQYF
V gene: TRBV4-1; clone size: NA; J gene: TRBJ2-4; D gene: NA; CDR3 DNA: TGCGCCAGCAGCCAAGATCACCTTTTAGTTAACATTCAGTACTTC; CDR3 protein: CASSQDHLLVNIQYF
V gene: TRBV27; clone size: NA; J gene: TRBJ1-6; D gene: NA; CDR3 DNA: TGTGCCAGCAGACAAGGGAGCTCCTATAATTCACCCCTCCACTTT; CDR3 protein: CASRQGSSYNSPLHF
V gene: TRBV5-5; clone size: NA; J gene: TRBJ2-1; D gene: TRBD2; CDR3 DNA: TGTGCCAGCAGCTTGGCCGGGACTAGTAGTCAATATGAGCAGTTCTTC; CDR3 protein: CASSLAGTSSQYEQFF
V gene: TRBV7-6; clone size: NA; J gene: TRBJ2-4; D gene: TRBD2; CDR3 DNA: TGTGCCAGCAGCCCGGGAGGCGGGAGAGGGACTCTAGCCAAAAACATTCAGTACTTC; CDR3 protein: CASSPGGGRGTLAKNIQYF
V gene: TRBV5-1; clone size: NA; J gene: TRBJ2-1; D gene: NA; CDR3 DNA: TGCGCCAGCAGCTTCGCAGGAAACAATGAGCAGTTCTTC; CDR3 protein: CASSFAGNNEQFF
V gene: TRBV5-6; clone size: NA; J gene: TRBJ2-1; D gene: NA; CDR3 DNA: TGTGCCAGCAGCCCCAGGGCCAGCTCCTACAATGAGCAGTTCTTC; CDR3 protein: CASSPRASSYNEQFF
V gene: TRBV7-3; clone size: once; J gene: TRBJ2-3; D gene: TRBD2; CDR3 DNA: TGTGCCAGCAGCTTAACTAGCGGGGCTAGCACAGATACGCAGTATTTT; CDR3 protein: CASSLTSGASTDTQYF
V gene: TRBV7-9; clone size: NA; J gene: TRBJ1-2; D gene: NA; CDR3 DNA: TGTGCCAGCAGACTTTCCACCGGGGACTATGGCTACACCTTC; CDR3 protein: CASRLSTGDYGYTF
V gene: TRBV27; clone size: NA; J gene: TRBJ2-7; D gene: NA; CDR3 DNA: TGTGCCAGCAGTCCAAGACAGGTTCGCGAGCAGTACTTC; CDR3 protein: CASSPRQVREQYF
V gene: TRBV2; clone size: NA; J gene: TRBJ2-1; D gene: TRBD2; CDR3 DNA: TGTGCCAGCAATGAGCGGGAGAGCTCCTACAATGAGCAGTTCTTC; CDR3 protein: CASNERESSYNEQFF
V gene: TRBV2; clone size: NA; J gene: TRBJ1-2; D gene: NA; CDR3 DNA: TGTGCCAGCAGTGACCGAAAGATCTTCCGGGGCTACACCTTC; CDR3 protein: CASSDRKIFRGYTF
V gene: TRBV18; clone size: once; J gene: TRBJ1-5; D gene: TRBD1; CDR3 DNA: TGTGCCAGCTCACCCGGACAGGGGGATCAGCCCCAGCATTTT; CDR3 protein: CASSPGQGDQPQHF
V gene: TRBV7-2; clone size: NA; J gene: TRBJ2-7; D gene: NA; CDR3 DNA: TGTGCCAGCAGCTTGGTACTACTCCGGGACGAGCAGTACTTC; CDR3 protein: CASSLVLLRDEQYF
V gene: TRBV7-2; clone size: NA; J gene: TRBJ2-1; D gene: NA; CDR3 DNA: TGTGCCAGCAGCTTAAGGTGGCCGGCGGAGAATGAGCAGTTCTTC; CDR3 protein: CASSLRWPAENEQFF
V gene: TRBV30; clone size: once; J gene: TRBJ1-2; D gene: TRBD1; CDR3 DNA: TGTGCCTGGAGCCGCTGGGGGTGGACAGGGAATGACGGCTATGGCTACACCTTC; CDR3 protein: CAWSRWGWTGNDGYGYTF
V gene: TRBV18; clone size: NA; J gene: TRBJ2-7; D gene: TRBD1; CDR3 DNA: TGTGCCAGCTCACCAGGGACAGGCTCCTACGAGCAGTACTTC; CDR3 protein: CASSPGTGSYEQYF
V gene: TRBV19; clone size: NA; J gene: TRBJ1-3; D gene: NA; CDR3 DNA: TGTGCCAGTAGTATTCGGGGTCCTGGAAACACCATATATTTT; CDR3 protein: CASSIRGPGNTIYF
V gene: TRBV7-2; clone size: NA; J gene: TRBJ2-1; D gene: TRBD1; CDR3 DNA: TGTGCCAGCAGCTTTGGACAGGGGTCCTACAATGAGCAGTTCTTC; CDR3 protein: CASSFGQGSYNEQFF
V gene: TRBV5-1; clone size: NA; J gene: TRBJ1-1; D gene: NA; CDR3 DNA: TGCGCCAGCAGCTTGGTTCAGGGCACTGAAGCTTTCTTT; CDR3 protein: CASSLVQGTEAFF
V gene: TRBV5-4; clone size: few; J gene: TRBJ2-7; D gene: TRBD1; CDR3 DNA: TGTGCCAGCACCCGGGAAGGGGGCCGATGGAACGAGCAGTACTTC; CDR3 protein: CASTREGGRWNEQYF
V gene: TRBV7-2; clone size: few; J gene: TRBJ2-3; D gene: TRBD2; CDR3 DNA: TGTGCCAGCAGCTTAGCGCCGGCTAGCGGGGGGGCGGATACGCAGTATTTT; CDR3 protein: CASSLAPASGGADTQYF
V gene: TRBV7-9; clone size: NA; J gene: TRBJ2-7; D gene: TRBD2; CDR3 DNA: TGTGCCAGCAGCTTAAGTAGCGGGGACGAGCAGTACTTC; CDR3 protein: CASSLSSGDEQYF
V gene: TRBV15; clone size: NA; J gene: TRBJ1-5; D gene: NA; CDR3 DNA: TGTGCCACCAGCAGAGATAGAGGGACACCAAATCAGCCCCAGCATTTT; CDR3 protein: CATSRDRGTPNQPQHF
V gene: TRBV14; clone size: NA; J gene: TRBJ2-3; D gene: NA; CDR3 DNA: TGTGCCAGCAGCCAAGGTTCAGCGCCCCCCGATACGCAGTATTTT; CDR3 protein: CASSQGSAPPDTQYF
V gene: TRBV9; clone size: NA; J gene: TRBJ2-2; D gene: TRBD1; CDR3 DNA: TGTGCCAGCAGCGTAAGACAGGGGATGGACACCGGGGAGCTGTTTTTT; CDR3 protein: CASSVRQGMDTGELFF
V gene: TRBV5-5; clone size: NA; J gene: TRBJ1-1; D gene: NA; CDR3 DNA: TGTGCCAGCAGCCTGGGGCCGGGTATGGACACTGAAGCTTTCTTT; CDR3 protein: CASSLGPGMDTEAFF
V gene: TRBV5-4; clone size: few; J gene: TRBJ1-2; D gene: NA; CDR3 DNA: TGTGCCAGCAGTCGTGAAGGGGCTAACTATGGCTACACCTTC; CDR3 protein: CASSREGANYGYTF
V gene: TRBV7-8; clone size: NA; J gene: TRBJ2-7; D gene: NA; CDR3 DNA: TGTGCCAGCACCCCTAGGTGGTCCTACGAGCAGTACTTC; CDR3 protein: CASTPRWSYEQYF
V gene: TRBV28; clone size: once; J gene: TRBJ1-4; D gene: NA; CDR3 DNA: TGTGCCAGCAGTGCGAGCTGGAAACTGTTTTTT; CDR3 protein: CASSASWKLFF
V gene: TRBV7-2; clone size: NA; J gene: TRBJ2-7; D gene: TRBD1; CDR3 DNA: TGTGCCAGCAGCTTAGGATCGGCCAGGGGGGAGCAGTACTTC; CDR3 protein: CASSLGSARGEQYF
V gene: TRBV7-9; clone size: NA; J gene: TRBJ2-3; D gene: TRBD2; CDR3 DNA: TGTGCCAGCAGCCAAAGGGCTAGCGGGGGGGCAACAGATACGCAGTATTTT; CDR3 protein: CASSQRASGGATDTQYF
V gene: TRBV11-2; clone size: NA; J gene: TRBJ2-1; D gene: NA; CDR3 DNA: TGTGCCAGCAGCTCAATCAGACAGGCAACGTTCTTC; CDR3 protein: CASSSIRQATFF
V gene: TRBV6-6; clone size: NA; J gene: TRBJ2-6; D gene: NA; CDR3 DNA: TGTGCCAGCAAACGGGGGGCAAGCGTCCTGACTTTC; CDR3 protein: CASKRGASVLTF
V gene: TRBV28; clone size: NA; J gene: TRBJ2-3; D gene: TRBD2; CDR3 DNA: TGTGCCAGCAGTGCAGGACTAGACAGAGATACGCAGTATTTT; CDR3 protein: CASSAGLDRDTQYF
V gene: TRBV7-2; clone size: few; J gene: TRBJ1-1; D gene: NA; CDR3 DNA: TGTGCCAGCAGCTTACAGGGGAGCACTGAAGCTTTCTTT; CDR3 protein: CASSLQGSTEAFF
V gene: TRBV4-2; clone size: NA; J gene: TRBJ1-3; D gene: NA; CDR3 DNA: TGTGCCAGCAGCCCGCGTTCCTCTGGAAACACCATATATTTT; CDR3 protein: CASSPRSSGNTIYF